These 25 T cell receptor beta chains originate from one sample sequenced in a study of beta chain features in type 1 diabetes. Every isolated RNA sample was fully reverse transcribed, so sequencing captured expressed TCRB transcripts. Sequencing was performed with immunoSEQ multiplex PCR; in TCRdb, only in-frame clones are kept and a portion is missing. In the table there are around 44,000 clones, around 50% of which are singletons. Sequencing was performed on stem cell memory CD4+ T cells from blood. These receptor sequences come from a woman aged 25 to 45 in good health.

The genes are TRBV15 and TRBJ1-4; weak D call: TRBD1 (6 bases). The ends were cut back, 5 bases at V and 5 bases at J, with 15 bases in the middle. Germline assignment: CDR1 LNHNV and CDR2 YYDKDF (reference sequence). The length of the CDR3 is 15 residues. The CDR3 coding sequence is TGTGCCACCAGCCCTAGCGGACAGCACAATGAAAAACTGTTTTTT. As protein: CATSPSGQHNEKLFF.

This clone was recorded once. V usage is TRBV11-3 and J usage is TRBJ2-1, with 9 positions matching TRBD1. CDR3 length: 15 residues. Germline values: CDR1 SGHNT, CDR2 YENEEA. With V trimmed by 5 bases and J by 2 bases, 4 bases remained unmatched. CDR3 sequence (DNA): TGTGCCAGCAGCCCAGGGACAGGGACCTACAATGAGCAGTTCTTC. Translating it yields CASSPGTGTYNEQFF.

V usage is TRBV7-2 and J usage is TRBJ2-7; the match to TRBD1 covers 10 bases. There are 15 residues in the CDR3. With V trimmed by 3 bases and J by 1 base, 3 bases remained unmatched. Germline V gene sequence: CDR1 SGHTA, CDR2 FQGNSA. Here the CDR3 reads CASSLGQGKSYEQYF. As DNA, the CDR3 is TGTGCCAGCAGCTTGGGACAGGGGAAATCCTACGAGCAGTACTTC.

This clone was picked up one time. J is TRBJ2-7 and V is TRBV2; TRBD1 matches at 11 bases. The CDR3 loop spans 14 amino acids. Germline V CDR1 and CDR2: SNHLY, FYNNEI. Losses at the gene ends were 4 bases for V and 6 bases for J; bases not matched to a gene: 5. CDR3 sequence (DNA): TGTGCCAGCAGTGTCGGACAGGGGGCGTCCGAGCAGTACTTC. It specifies CASSVGQGASEQYF.

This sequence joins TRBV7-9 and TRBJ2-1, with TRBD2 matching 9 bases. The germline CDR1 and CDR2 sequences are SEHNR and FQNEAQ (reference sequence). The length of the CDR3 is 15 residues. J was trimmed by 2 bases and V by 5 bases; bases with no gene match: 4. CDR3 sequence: CASSPGLAPYNEQFF. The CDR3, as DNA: TGTGCCAGCAGCCCTGGACTAGCGCCCTACAATGAGCAGTTCTTC.

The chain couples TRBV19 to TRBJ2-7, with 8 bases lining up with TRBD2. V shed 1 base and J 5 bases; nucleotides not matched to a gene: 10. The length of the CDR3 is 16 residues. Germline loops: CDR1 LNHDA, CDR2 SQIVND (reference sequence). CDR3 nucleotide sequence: TGTGCCAGTAGTATAGTCGAGCGGGAGAACTTCGACGAGCAGTACTTC. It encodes CASSIVERENFDEQYF.

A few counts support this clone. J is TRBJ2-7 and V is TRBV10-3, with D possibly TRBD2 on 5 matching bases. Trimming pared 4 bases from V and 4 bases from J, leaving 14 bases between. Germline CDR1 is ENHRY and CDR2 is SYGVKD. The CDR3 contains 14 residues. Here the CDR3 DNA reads TGTGCCATCAGTGCCGGGAAGGTGATTTACGAGCAGTACTTC. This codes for CAISAGKVIYEQYF.

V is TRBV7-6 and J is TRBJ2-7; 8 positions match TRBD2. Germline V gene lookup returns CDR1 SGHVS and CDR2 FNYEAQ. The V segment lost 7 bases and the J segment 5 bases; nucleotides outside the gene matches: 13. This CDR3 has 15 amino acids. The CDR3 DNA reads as TGTGCCAGCAACGTACCGGGACTAGTAGTCCACGAGCAGTACTTC. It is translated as CASNVPGLVVHEQYF.

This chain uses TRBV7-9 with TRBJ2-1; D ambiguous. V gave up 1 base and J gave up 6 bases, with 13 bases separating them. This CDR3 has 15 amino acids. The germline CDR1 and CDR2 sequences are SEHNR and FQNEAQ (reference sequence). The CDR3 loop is CASSLGSGVPNEQFF. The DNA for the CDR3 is TGTGCCAGCAGCTTAGGGAGTGGCGTCCCCAATGAGCAGTTCTTC.

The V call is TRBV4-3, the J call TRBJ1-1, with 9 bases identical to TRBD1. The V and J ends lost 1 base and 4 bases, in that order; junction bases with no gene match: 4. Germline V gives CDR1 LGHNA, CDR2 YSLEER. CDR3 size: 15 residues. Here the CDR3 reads CASSQVTGGFTEAFF. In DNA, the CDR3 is TGCGCCAGCAGCCAAGTAACAGGGGGCTTCACTGAAGCTTTCTTT.

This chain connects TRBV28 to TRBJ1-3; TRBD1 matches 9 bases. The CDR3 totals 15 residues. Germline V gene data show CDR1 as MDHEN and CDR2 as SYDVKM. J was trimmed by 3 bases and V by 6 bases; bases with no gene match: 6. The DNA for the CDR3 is TGTGCCAGCAGCACGGGACAGGGTAATGGAAACACCATATATTTT. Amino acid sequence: CASSTGQGNGNTIYF.

CDR3 loop: CASSSRGNYGYTF. The CDR3, as DNA: TGTGCCAGCAGTTCCAGGGGAAACTATGGCTACACCTTC. The V call is TRBV7-2, the J call TRBJ1-2, with D possibly matching TRBD1 (6 bases). Deletions cut 6 bases from V and 2 bases from J, with 10 bases between. Germline V gene lookup returns CDR1 SGHTA and CDR2 FQGNSA. The CDR3 is 13 amino acids.

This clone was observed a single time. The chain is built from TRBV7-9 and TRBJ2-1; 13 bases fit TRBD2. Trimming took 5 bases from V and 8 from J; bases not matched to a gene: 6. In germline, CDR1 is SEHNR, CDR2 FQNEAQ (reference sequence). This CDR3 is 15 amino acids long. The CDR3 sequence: CASSPGLAGSDEQFF. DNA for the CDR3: TGTGCCAGCAGCCCGGGACTAGCGGGATCGGATGAGCAGTTCTTC.

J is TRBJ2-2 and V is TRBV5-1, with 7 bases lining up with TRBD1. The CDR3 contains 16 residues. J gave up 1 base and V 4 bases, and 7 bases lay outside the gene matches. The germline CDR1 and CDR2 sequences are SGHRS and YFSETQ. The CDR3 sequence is CASSPWTGLNTGELFF. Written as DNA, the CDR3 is TGCGCCAGCAGCCCTTGGACAGGATTGAACACCGGGGAGCTGTTTTTT.

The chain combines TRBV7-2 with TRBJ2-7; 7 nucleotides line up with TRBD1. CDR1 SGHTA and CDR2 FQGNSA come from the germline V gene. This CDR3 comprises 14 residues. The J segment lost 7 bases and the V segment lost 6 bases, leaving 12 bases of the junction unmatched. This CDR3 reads CASSLTTGLGEQYF. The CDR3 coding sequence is TGTGCCAGCAGTCTAACGACAGGGCTGGGGGAGCAGTACTTC.

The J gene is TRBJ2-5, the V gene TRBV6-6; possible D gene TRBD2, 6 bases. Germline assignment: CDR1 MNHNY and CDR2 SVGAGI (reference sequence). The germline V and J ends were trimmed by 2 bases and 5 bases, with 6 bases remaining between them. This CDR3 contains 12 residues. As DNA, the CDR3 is TGTGCCAGCAGTTACGGGGGGGAGACCCAGTACTTC. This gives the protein CASSYGGETQYF.

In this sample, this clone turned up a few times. CDR3 nucleotides: TGTGCCAGCAGTCCTAGCGGGATAATATACAATGAGCAGTTCTTC. This encodes CASSPSGIIYNEQFF. V and J are TRBV6-6 and TRBJ2-1, with 9 bases that match TRBD2. Trimming removed 5 bases from V and 4 bases from J; junction bases left unmatched: 6. Germline values: CDR1 MNHNY, CDR2 SVGAGI (reference sequence). The CDR3 spans 15 residues.

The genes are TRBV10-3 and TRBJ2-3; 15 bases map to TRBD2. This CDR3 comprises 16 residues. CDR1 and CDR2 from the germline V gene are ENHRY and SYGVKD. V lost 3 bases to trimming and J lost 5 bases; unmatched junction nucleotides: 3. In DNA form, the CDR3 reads TGTGCCATCAGTGACCCGGGACTAGCGGGAGGAGATACGCAGTATTTT. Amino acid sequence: CAISDPGLAGGDTQYF.

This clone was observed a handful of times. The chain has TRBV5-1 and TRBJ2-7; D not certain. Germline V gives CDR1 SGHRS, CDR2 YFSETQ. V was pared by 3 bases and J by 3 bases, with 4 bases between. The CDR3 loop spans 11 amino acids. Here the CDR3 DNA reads TGCGCCAGCAGCTCAGACTACGAGCAGTACTTC. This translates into CASSSDYEQYF.

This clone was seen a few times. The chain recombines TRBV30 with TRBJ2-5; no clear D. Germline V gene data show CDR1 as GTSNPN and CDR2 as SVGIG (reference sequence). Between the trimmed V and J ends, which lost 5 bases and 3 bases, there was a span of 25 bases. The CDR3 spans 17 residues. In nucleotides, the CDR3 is TGTGCCTGGGCATCAACGATGTATGGCGGATTCGAAGAGACCCAGTACTTC. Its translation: CAWASTMYGGFEETQYF. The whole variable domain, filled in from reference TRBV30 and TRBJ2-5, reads SQTIHQWPATLVQPVGSPLSLECTVEGTSNPNLYWYRQAAGRGLQLLFYSVGIGQISSEVPQNLSASRPQDRQFILSSKKLLLSDSGFYLCAWASTMYGGFEETQYFGPGTRLLVL.

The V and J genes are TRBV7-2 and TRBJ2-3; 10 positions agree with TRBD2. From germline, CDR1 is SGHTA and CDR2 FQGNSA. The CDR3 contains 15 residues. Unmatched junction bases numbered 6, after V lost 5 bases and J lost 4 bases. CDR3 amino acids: CASSPSGRAADTQYF. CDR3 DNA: TGTGCCAGCAGCCCGAGCGGGAGGGCCGCAGATACGCAGTATTTT.

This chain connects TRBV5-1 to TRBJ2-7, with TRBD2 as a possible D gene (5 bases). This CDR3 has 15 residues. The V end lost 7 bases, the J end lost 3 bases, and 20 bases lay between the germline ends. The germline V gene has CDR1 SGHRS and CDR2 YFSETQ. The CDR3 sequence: CASSPPGSTFYEQYF. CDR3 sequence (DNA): TGCGCCAGCTCCCCTCCGGGAAGCACCTTCTACGAGCAGTACTTC.

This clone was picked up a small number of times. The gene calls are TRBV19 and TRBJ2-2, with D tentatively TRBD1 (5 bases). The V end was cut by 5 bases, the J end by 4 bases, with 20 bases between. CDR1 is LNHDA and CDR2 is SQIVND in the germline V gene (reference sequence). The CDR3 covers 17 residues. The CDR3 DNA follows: TGTGCCAGTAGTTCTCGGCCGCCTTGGGGCCTCACCGGGGAGCTGTTTTTT. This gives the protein CASSSRPPWGLTGELFF.

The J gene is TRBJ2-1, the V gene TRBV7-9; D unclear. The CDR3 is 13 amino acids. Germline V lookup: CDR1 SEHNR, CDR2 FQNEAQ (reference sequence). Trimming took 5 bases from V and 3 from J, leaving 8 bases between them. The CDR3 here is CASSSEVYNEQFF. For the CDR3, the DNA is TGTGCCAGCAGCAGCGAGGTCTACAATGAGCAGTTCTTC.

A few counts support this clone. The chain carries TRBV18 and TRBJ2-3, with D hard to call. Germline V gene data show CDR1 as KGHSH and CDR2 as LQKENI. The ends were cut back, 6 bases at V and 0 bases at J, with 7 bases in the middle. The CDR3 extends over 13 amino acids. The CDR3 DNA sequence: TGTGCCAGCTCTGAACGGAGCACAGATACGCAGTATTTT. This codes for CASSERSTDTQYF.